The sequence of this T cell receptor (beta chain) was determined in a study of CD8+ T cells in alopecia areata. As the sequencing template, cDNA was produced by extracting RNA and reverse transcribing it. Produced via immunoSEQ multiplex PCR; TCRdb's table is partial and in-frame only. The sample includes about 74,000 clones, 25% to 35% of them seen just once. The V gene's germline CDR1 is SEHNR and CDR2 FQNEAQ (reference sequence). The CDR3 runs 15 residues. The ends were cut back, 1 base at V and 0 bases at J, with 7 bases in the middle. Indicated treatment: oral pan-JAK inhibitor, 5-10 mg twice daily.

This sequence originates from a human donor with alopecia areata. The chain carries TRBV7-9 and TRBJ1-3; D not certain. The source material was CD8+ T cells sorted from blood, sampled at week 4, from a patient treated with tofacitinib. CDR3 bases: TGTGCCAGCAGCTTAGGGAAAAGCTCTGGAAACACCATATATTTT. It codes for CASSLGKSSGNTIYF.